This note documents a single T cell receptor (beta chain) sequence. This entry is derived from a study of blood T cell repertoires in COVID-19. CDR1 is MGHRA, CDR2 YSYEKL, per germline. The ends were cut back, 2 bases at V and 5 bases at J, with 13 bases in the middle. The CDR3 consists of 14 residues. Per the authors' pipeline: Nucleated cell number was recorded as an estimate derived from reference gene primer amplification. Generated by immunoSEQ multiplex PCR, the TCRdb table keeps only in-frame clones and is missing some. V, J and clone size are taken as reported in that table, and D and trimming were inferred from the DNA itself. This table holds some 460,000 clones, about 89% found once.

The clonotype was recovered from a woman in her twenties or thirties with acute or convalescent COVID-19. Specimen: peripheral blood. V and J are TRBV4-1 and TRBJ2-7, with a possible D match to TRBD2 (6 bases). The CDR3 region is CASSQQLAGDEQYF. The CDR3 region has the DNA TGCGCCAGCAGCCAACAACTAGCTGGCGACGAGCAGTACTTC.